This entry features one T cell receptor beta chain sequence. These data belong to a study of blood T cell repertoires in COVID-19. Study in general: Some COVID-19 samples were acute and others convalescent; all came from the United States, Italy and Spain. PBMCs, B-cell-depleted T cells, or T cells provided the cDNA or gDNA that made up the material.

The CDR3 runs to 15 residues. The V and J ends lost 5 bases and 0 bases respectively, with 13 bases between them. Looked up from germline, CDR1 is SGHVS and CDR2 is FQNEAQ. Authors' data handling: Amplification of reference gene primers provided the estimated nucleated cell counts. The data were produced by immunoSEQ multiplex PCR, yet TCRdb's version contains in-frame clones alone and is incomplete. The V and J calls and the clone size are those of that table, but D and trimming were determined from the DNA. The sample consists of 310,000 or so clones, approximately 86% of them appearing once. The sample taken for sequencing was peripheral blood. The source of this sequence is a man aged 65-85 years with acute or convalescent COVID-19. The chain is built from TRBV7-8 and TRBJ1-2; D possibly corresponds to TRBD1 (5 bases). CDR3 loop: CASSLAGGANYGYTF. The CDR3 DNA follows: TGTGCCAGCAGCCTCGCGGGGGGAGCTAACTATGGCTACACCTTC.